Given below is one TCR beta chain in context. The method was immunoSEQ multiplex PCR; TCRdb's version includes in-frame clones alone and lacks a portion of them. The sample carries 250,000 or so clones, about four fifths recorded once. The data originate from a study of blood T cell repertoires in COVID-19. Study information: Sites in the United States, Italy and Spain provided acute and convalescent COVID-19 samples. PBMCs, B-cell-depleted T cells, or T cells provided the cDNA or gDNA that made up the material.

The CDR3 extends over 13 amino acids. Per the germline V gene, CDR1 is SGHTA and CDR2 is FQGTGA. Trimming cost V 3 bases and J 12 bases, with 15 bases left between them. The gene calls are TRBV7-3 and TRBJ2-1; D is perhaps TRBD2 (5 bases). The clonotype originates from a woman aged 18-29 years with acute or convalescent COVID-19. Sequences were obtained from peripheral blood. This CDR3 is CASSFYTRERQFF. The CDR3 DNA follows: TGTGCCAGCAGCTTTTATACTAGGGAGAGGCAGTTCTTC.